This entry is about one TCR beta chain. Antigen: not known. This sample is drawn from a study of T-cell memory formation after mild COVID-19. General study findings and limits: Clones that contracted clustered mainly in CM and EM if CD4+ and in EMRA if CD8+. Clones that contracted from day 15 to 85 were balanced CD4/CD8, while later expanders leaned CD4+. There was no confirmation that second-wave clones peaking on day 37 were SARS-CoV-2 specific. The finding that pre-infection memory included some responding clones suggested that cross-reactive memory joined.

TCRdb re-called the 5' RACE reads with MiXCR, one entry per CDR3 protein. The sample consists of roughly 600,000 distinct CDR3 sequences, roughly 18% of them appearing once. The CDR3 is 16 amino acids. Trimming cost V 3 bases and J 5 bases, with 17 bases left between them. Germline CDR1 and CDR2: LNHDA and SQIVND (reference sequence). Sequences were obtained from PBMCs or a T cell subset sorted from them (not recorded which). The sequence came from an adult woman who had mild COVID-19 (a few samples of this study predate the infection). Cell type and time point are not known. V gene TRBV19 combines with J gene TRBJ1-5; TRBD1 is a possible D gene (5 bases). CDR3 protein: CASSMGPGALDQPQHF. The CDR3 nucleotides are TGTGCCAGTAGTATGGGGCCGGGAGCTCTTGATCAGCCCCAGCATTTT. Drawing the rest from reference TRBV19 and TRBJ1-5, the complete variable domain is DGGITQSPKYLFRKEGQNVTLSCEQNLNHDAMYWYRQDPGQGLRLIYYSQIVNDFQKGDIAEGYSVSREKKESFPLTVTSAQKNPTAFYLCASSMGPGALDQPQHFGDGTRLSIL.